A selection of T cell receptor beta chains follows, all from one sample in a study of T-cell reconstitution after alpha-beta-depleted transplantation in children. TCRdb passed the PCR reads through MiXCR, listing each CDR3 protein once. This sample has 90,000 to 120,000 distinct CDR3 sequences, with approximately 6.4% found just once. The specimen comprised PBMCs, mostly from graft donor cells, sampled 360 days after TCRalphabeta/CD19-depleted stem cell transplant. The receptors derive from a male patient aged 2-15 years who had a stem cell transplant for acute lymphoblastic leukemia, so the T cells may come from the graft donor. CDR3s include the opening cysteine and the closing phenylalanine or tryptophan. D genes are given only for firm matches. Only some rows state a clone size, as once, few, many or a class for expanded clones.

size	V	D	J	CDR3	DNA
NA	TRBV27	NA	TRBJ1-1	CASSIQGSEAFF	TGTGCCAGCAGTATACAGGGATCGGAAGCTTTCTTT
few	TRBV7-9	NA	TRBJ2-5	CASSAGEGDQETQYF	TGTGCCAGCAGCGCAGGGGAAGGGGACCAAGAGACCCAGTACTTC
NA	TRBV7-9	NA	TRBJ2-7	CASSFLVNEQYF	TGTGCCAGCAGCTTTCTCGTCAACGAGCAGTACTTC
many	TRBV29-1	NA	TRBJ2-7	CSVETGVDYEQYF	TGCAGCGTTGAAACAGGCGTTGACTACGAGCAGTACTTC
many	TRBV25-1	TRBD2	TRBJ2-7	CASSRTSGAPSQYF	TGTGCCAGCAGTCGGACTAGCGGGGCTCCCTCGCAGTACTTC
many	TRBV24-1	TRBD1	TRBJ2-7	CATSDSTGTYEQYF	TGTGCCACCAGTGATTCGACAGGGACCTACGAGCAGTACTTC
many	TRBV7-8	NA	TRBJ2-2	CASSSLNTGELFF	TGTGCCAGCAGCTCGTTGAACACCGGGGAGCTGTTTTTT
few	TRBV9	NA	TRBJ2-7	CASSKGGGISYEQYF	TGTGCCAGCAGTAAGGGGGGAGGTATATCCTACGAGCAGTACTTC
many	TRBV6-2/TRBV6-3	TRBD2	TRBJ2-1	CASTRGGDEQFF	TGTGCCAGCACTCGGGGGGGTGATGAGCAGTTCTTC
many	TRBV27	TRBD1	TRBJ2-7	CASSLFSGGPPFYEQYF	TGTGCCAGCAGTCTCTTCTCAGGGGGCCCCCCCTTCTACGAGCAGTACTTC
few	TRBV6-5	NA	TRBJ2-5	CASSYSYGETQYF	TGTGCCAGCAGTTACTCGTATGGGGAGACCCAGTACTTC
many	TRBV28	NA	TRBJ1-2	CASSFGGGYTF	TGTGCCAGCAGTTTTGGAGGTGGCTACACCTTC
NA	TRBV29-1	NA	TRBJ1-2	CSVSGDGYTF	TGCAGCGTTTCAGGGGATGGCTACACCTTC
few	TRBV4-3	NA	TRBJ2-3	CASSAGERPQYF	TGCGCCAGCAGCGCCGGGGAGAGACCGCAGTATTTT
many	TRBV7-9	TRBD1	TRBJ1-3	CATHSDRANTIYF	TGTGCCACCCACTCGGACAGGGCTAACACCATATATTTT
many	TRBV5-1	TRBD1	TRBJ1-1	CASSTGDREILNTEAFF	TGCGCCAGCAGCACCGGGGACAGGGAGATATTGAACACTGAAGCTTTCTTT
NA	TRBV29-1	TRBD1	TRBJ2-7	CSVEVWDRGPGEQYF	TGCAGCGTTGAAGTGTGGGACAGGGGTCCCGGTGAGCAGTACTTC
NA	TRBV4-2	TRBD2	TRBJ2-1	CASSQSGRASYNEQFF	TGTGCCAGCAGCCAAAGCGGGAGGGCCTCGTACAATGAGCAGTTCTTC
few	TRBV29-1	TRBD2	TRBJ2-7	CSAKIPGTSGPYEQYF	TGCAGCGCTAAAATCCCCGGGACTAGCGGGCCCTACGAGCAGTACTTC
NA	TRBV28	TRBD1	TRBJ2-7	CASSSRGQGGYEQYF	TGTGCCAGCAGTTCCAGGGGGCAGGGTGGATACGAGCAGTACTTC
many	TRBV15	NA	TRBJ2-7	CATSAGSYEQYF	TGTGCCACCAGCGCCGGGTCCTACGAGCAGTACTTC
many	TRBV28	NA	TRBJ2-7	CASSFIKGAYEQYF	TGTGCCAGCAGTTTTATAAAGGGGGCCTACGAGCAGTACTTC
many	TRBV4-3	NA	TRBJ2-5	CASSQDRLIAVRETQYF	TGCGCCAGCAGCCAAGATAGACTGATCGCGGTCCGAGAGACCCAGTACTTC
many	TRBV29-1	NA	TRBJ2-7	CSVEGDPGHSLPYEQYF	TGCAGCGTTGAAGGGGATCCGGGACATTCGCTCCCCTACGAGCAGTACTTC
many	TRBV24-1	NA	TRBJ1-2	CATSDGTDGYTF	TGTGCCACCAGTGACGGGACGGATGGCTACACCTTC
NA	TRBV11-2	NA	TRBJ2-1	CASSLDRGSGSYNEQFF	TGTGCCAGCAGCTTAGATCGAGGTAGCGGCTCCTACAATGAGCAGTTCTTC
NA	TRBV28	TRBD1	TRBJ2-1	CASRLTGVYEQFF	TGTGCCAGCAGATTGACAGGGGTCTATGAGCAGTTCTTC
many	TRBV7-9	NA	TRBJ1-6	CASSARQRSYNSPLHF	TGTGCCAGCAGCGCCCGACAGCGCTCCTATAATTCACCCCTCCACTTT
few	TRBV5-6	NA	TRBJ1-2	CASSYGGVYGYTF	TGTGCCAGCAGTTATGGCGGTGTCTATGGCTACACCTTC
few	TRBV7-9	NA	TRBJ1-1	CASSAPDYSNTEAFF	TGTGCCAGCAGCGCACCGGACTACTCAAACACTGAAGCTTTCTTT
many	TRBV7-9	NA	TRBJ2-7	CASSSPLSAAYEQYF	TGTGCCAGCAGCTCCCCCTTGAGCGCCGCCTACGAGCAGTACTTC
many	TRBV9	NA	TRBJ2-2	CASSDPLSEGTGELFF	TGTGCCAGCAGCGACCCCCTTTCAGAGGGAACCGGGGAGCTGTTTTTT
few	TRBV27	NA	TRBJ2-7	CASSRRVSPYEQYF	TGTGCCAGCAGTCGGAGGGTCAGCCCCTACGAGCAGTACTTC
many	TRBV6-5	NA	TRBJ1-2	CASSLQGSNYGYTF	TGTGCCAGCAGCTTGCAAGGGTCTAACTATGGCTACACCTTC
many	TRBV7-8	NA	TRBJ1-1	CASSLESRSWTDTEAFF	TGTGCCAGCAGCTTAGAGTCACGGTCTTGGACGGACACTGAAGCTTTCTTT
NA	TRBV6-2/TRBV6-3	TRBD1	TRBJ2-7	CASSDDRVDEQYF	TGTGCCAGCAGCGATGACAGGGTGGACGAGCAGTACTTC
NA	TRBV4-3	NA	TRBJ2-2	CASSQDIRRELFF	TGCGCCAGCAGCCAAGACATTAGGCGGGAGCTGTTTTTT
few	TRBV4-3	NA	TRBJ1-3	CASSQDDDGNTIYF	TGCGCCAGCAGCCAAGATGATGACGGAAACACCATATATTTT
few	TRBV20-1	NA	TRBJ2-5	CSASRKLGAETQYF	TGCAGTGCAAGCCGAAAGCTCGGGGCGGAGACCCAGTACTTC
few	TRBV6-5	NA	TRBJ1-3	CASSYLGYSGNTIYF	TGTGCCAGCAGTTATCTCGGATACTCTGGAAACACCATATATTTT
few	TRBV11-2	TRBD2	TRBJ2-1	CASSSLLGTRVSYNEQFF	TGTGCCAGCAGTTCATTACTCGGGACTAGGGTTTCCTACAATGAGCAGTTCTTC
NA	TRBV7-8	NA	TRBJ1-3	CATQGPGNTIYF	TGTGCCACACAGGGCCCTGGAAACACCATATATTTT
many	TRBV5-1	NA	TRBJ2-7	CASSFGVRGPGSEQYF	TGCGCCAGCAGCTTTGGGGTGAGGGGCCCAGGGAGCGAGCAGTACTTC
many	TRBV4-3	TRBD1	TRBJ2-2	CASSLGAQGVFTGELFF	TGCGCCAGCAGCCTAGGCGCACAGGGGGTTTTCACCGGGGAGCTGTTTTTT
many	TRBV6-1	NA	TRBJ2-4	CASSGAGTRKNIQYF	TGTGCCAGCAGTGGGGCGGGGACGCGGAAAAACATTCAGTACTTC
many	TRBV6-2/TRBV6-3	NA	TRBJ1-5	CASSYGQGTYQPQHF	TGTGCCAGCAGTTACGGTCAGGGCACATATCAGCCCCAGCATTTT
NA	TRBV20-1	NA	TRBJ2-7	CSARTLGPYEQYF	TGCAGTGCTAGGACTCTCGGCCCCTACGAGCAGTACTTC
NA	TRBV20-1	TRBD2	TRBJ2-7	CSAMSGGGDYEQYF	TGCAGTGCTATGAGCGGGGGCGGGGACTACGAGCAGTACTTC
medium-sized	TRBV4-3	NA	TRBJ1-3	CASSQGTAGNTIYF	TGCGCCAGCAGCCAAGGGACCGCCGGAAACACCATATATTTT
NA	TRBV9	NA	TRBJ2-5	CASSTGQETQYF	TGTGCCAGCAGCACAGGCCAAGAGACCCAGTACTTC
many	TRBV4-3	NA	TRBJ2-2	CASSRRVSNTGELFF	TGCGCCAGCAGCCGGCGCGTCTCGAACACCGGGGAGCTGTTTTTT
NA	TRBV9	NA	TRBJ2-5	CASSAQGVRGETQYF	TGTGCCAGCAGCGCCCAGGGAGTTAGGGGAGAGACCCAGTACTTC
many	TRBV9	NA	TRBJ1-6	CASSPSGANSPLHF	TGTGCCAGCAGCCCCTCGGGGGCTAATTCACCCCTCCACTTT
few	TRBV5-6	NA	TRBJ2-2	CASSSDGRRNTGELFF	TGTGCCAGCAGCTCCGACGGACGGAGGAACACCGGGGAGCTGTTTTTT
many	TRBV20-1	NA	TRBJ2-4	CSAREVTKNIQYF	TGCAGTGCTAGAGAGGTGACAAAAAACATTCAGTACTTC
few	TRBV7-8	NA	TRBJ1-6	CASSLEAGLSHSPLHF	TGTGCCAGCAGCTTAGAAGCGGGCCTCAGTCATTCACCCCTCCACTTT
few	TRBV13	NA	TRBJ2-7	CASSLELSSYEQYF	TGTGCCAGCAGCTTAGAGTTGAGCTCCTACGAGCAGTACTTC
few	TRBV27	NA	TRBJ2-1	CASSLSSRGEQFF	TGTGCCAGCAGTTTATCCTCTCGTGGGGAGCAGTTCTTC
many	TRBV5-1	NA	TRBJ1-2	CASSLETGFFYGYTF	TGCGCCAGCAGCTTGGAGACAGGCTTTTTCTATGGCTACACCTTC